These 8 T cell receptor beta chains originate from one sample sequenced in a study of cytomegalovirus exposure and HLA in healthy donors. The PCR ran on 60 Vbeta and 13 Jbeta primers. Method: immunoSEQ multiplex PCR; TCRdb's copy keeps in-frame clones and lacks some. The table shows 170,000 or so clones, with about 73% occurring only once. Material: PBMCs. Source of these receptors: a woman between 45 and 65 years old in good health and CMV-seropositive.

The CDR3, as DNA: TGTGCCAGGTGCGAGCGGGGAATATCCTACGAGCAGTACTTC. This encodes CARCERGISYEQYF. The chain uses TRBV4-2 and TRBJ2-5; 7 nucleotides line up with TRBD2. The last part of the DNA fits TRBJ2-7 better; the J call may be wrong. The CDR3 has 14 residues. Germline CDR1 LGHNA, CDR2 YNFKEQ.

The chain uses TRBV19 and TRBJ1-5; 8 nucleotides agree with TRBD1. V lost 4 bases to trimming and J lost 7 bases; unmatched junction nucleotides: 6. Germline V gene sequence: CDR1 LNHDA, CDR2 SQIVND (reference sequence). This CDR3 is built from 14 residues. Here the CDR3 DNA reads TGTGCCAGTAGTAGTACAGGGGGAGAGCAGCCCCAGCATTTT. This sequence encodes CASSSTGGEQPQHF.

The V gene is TRBV5-6, the J gene TRBJ2-1; TRBD1 matches at 7 bases. This CDR3 region has 15 residues. V was clipped by 4 bases and J by 3 bases; unmatched bases: 7. Per the germline V gene, CDR1 is SGHDT and CDR2 is YYEEEE. The CDR3 reads CASSQLDRDYNEQFF. CDR3 in DNA: TGTGCCAGCAGCCAACTCGACAGGGACTACAATGAGCAGTTCTTC.

The chain is built from TRBV20-1 and TRBJ2-5; the match to TRBD2 covers 7 bases. Losses at the gene ends were 7 bases for V and 4 bases for J; bases not matched to a gene: 3. The CDR3 has 11 residues. CDR1 is DFQATT, CDR2 SNEGSKA, per germline (reference sequence). This CDR3 is CSGGLSETQYF. CDR3 DNA sequence: TGCAGTGGGGGACTATCAGAGACCCAGTACTTC.

The J gene is TRBJ2-2, the V gene TRBV13; 9 bases align to TRBD2. The V gene's germline CDR1 is PRHDT and CDR2 FYEKMQ (reference sequence). The CDR3 runs 14 residues. V lost 8 bases and J lost 3; bases outside the gene matches: 4. CDR3 DNA sequence: TGTGCCAGCGGCGGGGGGGCATACACCGGGGAGCTGTTTTTT. Translated: CASGGGAYTGELFF.

The chain recombines TRBV4-2 with TRBJ2-3, with D maybe TRBD2 (5 bases). The V gene lost 0 bases and the J gene lost 5 bases, with 9 bases spanning the gap. The germline CDR1 and CDR2 sequences are LGHNA and YNFKEQ. The CDR3 has 14 amino acids. The CDR3 DNA reads as TGTGCCAGCAGCCAAGATAGAGGGCAAGATACGCAGTATTTT. It encodes CASSQDRGQDTQYF.

This chain uses TRBV11-3 with TRBJ2-1; D not resolved. The V end was cut by 0 bases, the J end by 0 bases, with 12 bases between. The germline CDR1 and CDR2 sequences are SGHNT and YENEEA. The CDR3 consists of 17 residues. The CDR3 is CASSLEIGSSSYNEQFF. The CDR3 region has the DNA TGTGCCAGCAGCTTAGAAATTGGGTCTAGCTCCTACAATGAGCAGTTCTTC. Supplemented by reference TRBV11-3 and TRBJ2-1, the full variable domain reads EAGVVQSPRYKIIEKKQPVAFWCNPISGHNTLYWYLQNLGQGPELLIRYENEEAVDDSQLPKDRFSAERLKGVDSTLKIQPAELGDSAVYLCASSLEIGSSSYNEQFFGPGTRLTVL.

With regard to this clone: The sample has other DNA sequences that encode this CDR3 too. V usage is TRBV7-2 and J usage is TRBJ1-2; no firm D call. Trimming removed 1 base from V and 4 bases from J, with 7 bases in between. The germline V gene encodes CDR1 SGHTA and CDR2 FQGNSA. This CDR3 comprises 13 residues. The CDR3 here is CASSLDSFYGYTF. CDR3 nucleotide sequence: TGTGCCAGCAGCTTAGACAGTTTCTATGGCTACACCTTC.